The rows below give T cell receptor beta chains drawn from one sample of a study of blood T cell repertoires in COVID-19. The method was immunoSEQ multiplex PCR; TCRdb's version includes in-frame clones alone and lacks a portion of them. The profile shows 91,000 or so clones, 75% to 95% of them singletons. Material: peripheral blood. The receptors stem from a woman aged 50 to 60 in a cohort sampled during active COVID-19. CDR3s include the opening cysteine and the closing phenylalanine or tryptophan. Fields, in order: CDR3 length, V gene, D gene, clone size, J gene, CDR3 DNA, CDR3 protein. D genes are given only for firm matches. Some rows mark clone size as missing; the rest say once, few, many or name a class of expanded clone.

length: 13
V: TRBV29-1
D: .
size: .
J: TRBJ2-2
DNA: TGCAGCGTTGACAGGGAGAACACCGGGGAGCTGTTTTTT
CDR3: CSVDRENTGELFF

length: 13
V: TRBV6-5
D: .
size: .
J: TRBJ1-1
DNA: TGTGCCAGCAGTTCTCATAGGGGCACTGAAGCTTTCTTT
CDR3: CASSSHRGTEAFF

length: 14
V: TRBV6-1
D: TRBD1
size: .
J: TRBJ1-1
DNA: TGTGCCAGCAGTGAACCGGGACAGGGATCAGAAGCTTTCTTT
CDR3: CASSEPGQGSEAFF

length: 11
V: TRBV2
D: .
size: few
J: TRBJ2-7
DNA: TGTGCCAGCGAGATAGCCTACGAGCAGTACTTC
CDR3: CASEIAYEQYF

length: 14
V: TRBV5-6
D: .
size: .
J: TRBJ1-5
DNA: TGTGCCAGCAGCTTAACACAGGGCAATCAGCCCCAGCATTTT
CDR3: CASSLTQGNQPQHF

length: 17
V: TRBV3-1/TRBV3-2
D: .
size: .
J: TRBJ2-1
DNA: TGTGCCAGCAGCCAGACAACTTCCGGGAGTCGTCACAATGAGCAGTTCTTC
CDR3: CASSQTTSGSRHNEQFF

length: 13
V: TRBV27
D: .
size: .
J: TRBJ2-7
DNA: TGTGCCAGCACCTCAGGGCTCACCTACGAGCAGTACTTC
CDR3: CASTSGLTYEQYF

length: 14
V: TRBV7-8
D: .
size: .
J: TRBJ2-5
DNA: TGTGCCAGCAGCTTAGGGCTCCAAGTGGAGGCCCAGTACTTC
CDR3: CASSLGLQVEAQYF

length: 15
V: TRBV6-5
D: .
size: .
J: TRBJ1-4
DNA: TGTGCCAGCATAAGTATGGGCGTAGCTAATGAAAAACTGTTTTTT
CDR3: CASISMGVANEKLFF

length: 15
V: TRBV5-1
D: .
size: .
J: TRBJ1-1
DNA: TGCGCCAGCACCAAGACAGAGATGGGGAACACTGAAGCTTTCTTT
CDR3: CASTKTEMGNTEAFF

length: 18
V: TRBV19
D: TRBD1
size: .
J: TRBJ2-7
DNA: TGTGCCAGTAGTACGCCACAGCTGCCCGGGACAGGTTTACCCGAGCAGTACTTC
CDR3: CASSTPQLPGTGLPEQYF

length: 13
V: TRBV29-1
D: .
size: .
J: TRBJ1-4
DNA: TGCAGCGTTTCAGGGATATTGGATGAAAAACTGTTTTTT
CDR3: CSVSGILDEKLFF

length: 14
V: TRBV7-3
D: .
size: .
J: TRBJ2-1
DNA: TGTGCCAGCAGCCAGGGGAGCTCCTACAATGAGCAGTTCTTC
CDR3: CASSQGSSYNEQFF

length: 14
V: TRBV27
D: TRBD1
size: .
J: TRBJ2-7
DNA: TGTGCCAGCAGCTCTCGGACAGGGACCTACGAGCAGTACTTC
CDR3: CASSSRTGTYEQYF

length: 16
V: TRBV3-1/TRBV3-2
D: TRBD1
size: .
J: TRBJ2-3
DNA: TGTGCCAGCAGCGGAATCCGGGACAGGGGGACAGATACGCAGTATTTT
CDR3: CASSGIRDRGTDTQYF

length: 16
V: TRBV6-1
D: TRBD1
size: .
J: TRBJ1-4
DNA: TGTGCCAGCAGTGAAGCGCCCGGGACAGGGAGTGAAAAACTGTTTTTT
CDR3: CASSEAPGTGSEKLFF

length: 13
V: TRBV12-5
D: TRBD2
size: once
J: TRBJ2-3
DNA: TGTGCTAGTGGTTTGAGACTAGCGGATACGCAGTATTTT
CDR3: CASGLRLADTQYF

length: 16
V: TRBV6-1
D: .
size: .
J: TRBJ1-5
DNA: TGTGCCAGCAGTGAAAGGAGGTTGGGGAGCAATCAGCCCCAGCATTTT
CDR3: CASSERRLGSNQPQHF

length: 15
V: TRBV6-5
D: .
size: .
J: TRBJ2-7
DNA: TGTGCCAGCAGTCCGCGGGCAGGGAGGTGGAACGAGCAGTACTTC
CDR3: CASSPRAGRWNEQYF

length: 13
V: TRBV19
D: .
size: .
J: TRBJ1-6
DNA: TGTGCCAGTAGTATAGTTGGGAGTTCACCCCTCCACTTT
CDR3: CASSIVGSSPLHF

length: 14
V: TRBV5-8
D: TRBD1
size: .
J: TRBJ2-7
DNA: TGTGCCAGCAGCTTATGGACAGGGGCTGACGAGCAGTACTTC
CDR3: CASSLWTGADEQYF

length: 15
V: TRBV5-1
D: .
size: .
J: TRBJ1-2
DNA: TGCGCCAGCCGACCCCAAGGGCAGGGGCAGAGTGGCTACACCTTC
CDR3: CASRPQGQGQSGYTF

length: 14
V: TRBV9
D: .
size: .
J: TRBJ1-2
DNA: TGTGCCAGCAGCGGGACACCCACTAACTATGGCTACACCTTC
CDR3: CASSGTPTNYGYTF

length: 15
V: TRBV28
D: TRBD2
size: .
J: TRBJ2-7
DNA: TGTGCCAGCAGTCCTAGCGGGAGAGTATCCTACGAGCAGTACTTC
CDR3: CASSPSGRVSYEQYF

length: 14
V: TRBV6-5
D: TRBD2
size: .
J: TRBJ2-7
DNA: TGTGCCACCAGGGACCTGGGGGGGATATACGAGCAGTACTTC
CDR3: CATRDLGGIYEQYF

length: 16
V: TRBV29-1
D: .
size: .
J: TRBJ2-5
DNA: TGCAGCGTTGGGGGTTCGGGGAGCGGGTCTCAAGAGACCCAGTACTTC
CDR3: CSVGGSGSGSQETQYF

length: 17
V: TRBV18
D: .
size: .
J: TRBJ2-7
DNA: TGTGCCAGCTCACTAAACGCCCTACAGGGTGAAGGCCACGAGCAGTACTTC
CDR3: CASSLNALQGEGHEQYF

length: 14
V: TRBV5-4
D: .
size: .
J: TRBJ2-2
DNA: TGTGCCAGCAGCTTAGGGGGAAACACCGGGGAGCTGTTTTTT
CDR3: CASSLGGNTGELFF

length: 16
V: TRBV7-3
D: TRBD2
size: .
J: TRBJ2-1
DNA: TGTGCCAGCAGCTTATTACTAGCGGACTCCTACAATGAGCAGTTCTTC
CDR3: CASSLLLADSYNEQFF

length: 15
V: TRBV19
D: TRBD2
size: .
J: TRBJ2-1
DNA: TGTGCCAGTAGTACACTAGCGGGGGGATACAATGAGCAGTTCTTC
CDR3: CASSTLAGGYNEQFF

length: 15
V: TRBV6-6
D: .
size: .
J: TRBJ1-5
DNA: TGTGCCAGCACCCTTCGGACAGAAGGGCGTCAGCCCCAGCATTTT
CDR3: CASTLRTEGRQPQHF

length: 16
V: TRBV7-3
D: TRBD1
size: .
J: TRBJ1-1
DNA: TGTGCCAGCAGCGTGACAGGGGGCCGTCTCGGGACTGAAGCTTTCTTT
CDR3: CASSVTGGRLGTEAFF

length: 15
V: TRBV5-1
D: TRBD2
size: .
J: TRBJ2-1
DNA: TGCGCCAGCAGCCTGGTAAGCGGGATGTACAATGAGCAGTTCTTC
CDR3: CASSLVSGMYNEQFF

length: 14
V: TRBV6-5
D: TRBD1
size: few
J: TRBJ2-7
DNA: TGTGCCAGCAGCCGGGACAGGGTCTCCTACGAGCAGTACTTC
CDR3: CASSRDRVSYEQYF

length: 15
V: TRBV9
D: .
size: .
J: TRBJ1-1
DNA: TGTGCCAGCACCCCCTCTTATAGCGTGAACACTGAAGCTTTCTTT
CDR3: CASTPSYSVNTEAFF

length: 15
V: TRBV7-3
D: .
size: .
J: TRBJ2-1
DNA: TGTGCCAGCAGCCCCCGAGGGATTCGGTCGTCTGAGCAGTTCTTC
CDR3: CASSPRGIRSSEQFF

length: 12
V: TRBV3-1/TRBV3-2
D: .
size: .
J: TRBJ2-7
DNA: TGTGCCAGCAGCCAAGACAGGGCCAGGCAGTACTTC
CDR3: CASSQDRARQYF

length: 17
V: TRBV12-5
D: TRBD2
size: .
J: TRBJ2-5
DNA: TGTGCTAGTGGTCCAGGACTAGCGGGAGTCTCAGGGGAGACCCAGTACTTC
CDR3: CASGPGLAGVSGETQYF

length: 15
V: TRBV5-1
D: TRBD1
size: once
J: TRBJ1-1
DNA: TGCGCCAGCAGCGTCCGACAGGGAGGGAACACTGAAGCTTTCTTT
CDR3: CASSVRQGGNTEAFF

length: 14
V: TRBV19
D: TRBD1
size: .
J: TRBJ2-3
DNA: TGTGCCAGTTCCCAGGGGGCCGGCACAGATACGCAGTATTTT
CDR3: CASSQGAGTDTQYF

length: 15
V: TRBV5-1
D: TRBD1
size: .
J: TRBJ1-3
DNA: TGCGCCAGCAGTCAGGGGACAGAGCCTGGAAACACCATATATTTT
CDR3: CASSQGTEPGNTIYF

length: 13
V: TRBV14
D: .
size: .
J: TRBJ1-5
DNA: TGTGCCAGCAGCCCAGGCCTCAATCAGCCCCAGCATTTT
CDR3: CASSPGLNQPQHF